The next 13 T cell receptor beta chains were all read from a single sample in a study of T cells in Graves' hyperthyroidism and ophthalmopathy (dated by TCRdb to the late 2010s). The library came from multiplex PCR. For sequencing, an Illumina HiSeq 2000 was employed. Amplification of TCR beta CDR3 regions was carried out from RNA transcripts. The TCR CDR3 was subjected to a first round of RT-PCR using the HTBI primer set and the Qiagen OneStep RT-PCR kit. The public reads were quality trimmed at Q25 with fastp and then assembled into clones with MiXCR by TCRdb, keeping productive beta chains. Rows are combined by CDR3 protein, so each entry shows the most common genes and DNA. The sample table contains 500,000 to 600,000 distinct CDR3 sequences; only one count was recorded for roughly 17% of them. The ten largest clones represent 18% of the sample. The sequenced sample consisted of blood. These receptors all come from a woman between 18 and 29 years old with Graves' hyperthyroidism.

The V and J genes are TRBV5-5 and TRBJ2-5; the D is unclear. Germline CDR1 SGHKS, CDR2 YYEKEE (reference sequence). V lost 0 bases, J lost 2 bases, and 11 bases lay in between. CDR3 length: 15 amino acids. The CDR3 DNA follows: TGTGCCAGCAGCTTGGTACCCAGGAGTCAAGAGACCCAGTACTTC. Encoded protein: CASSLVPRSQETQYF. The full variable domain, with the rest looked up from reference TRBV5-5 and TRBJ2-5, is DAGVTQSPTHLIKTRGQQVTLRCSPISGHKSVSWYQQVLGQGPQFIFQYYEKEERGRGNFPDRFSARQFPNYSSELNVNALLLGDSALYLCASSLVPRSQETQYFGPGTRLLVL.

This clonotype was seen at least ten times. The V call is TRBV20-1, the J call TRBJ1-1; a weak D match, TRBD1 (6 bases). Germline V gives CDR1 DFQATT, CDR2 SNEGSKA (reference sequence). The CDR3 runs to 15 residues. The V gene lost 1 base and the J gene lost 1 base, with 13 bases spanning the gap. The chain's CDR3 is CSARVPTGANTEAFF. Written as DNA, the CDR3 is TGCAGTGCTAGAGTACCGACAGGAGCGAACACTGAAGCTTTCTTT.

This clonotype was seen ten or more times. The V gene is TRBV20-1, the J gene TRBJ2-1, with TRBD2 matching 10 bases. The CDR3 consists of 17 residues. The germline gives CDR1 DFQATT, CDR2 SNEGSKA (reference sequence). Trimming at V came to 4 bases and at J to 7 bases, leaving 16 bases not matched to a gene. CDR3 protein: CSATAVIAGGPLNEQFF. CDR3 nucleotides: TGCAGTGCTACGGCCGTAATAGCGGGGGGACCGTTGAATGAGCAGTTCTTC.

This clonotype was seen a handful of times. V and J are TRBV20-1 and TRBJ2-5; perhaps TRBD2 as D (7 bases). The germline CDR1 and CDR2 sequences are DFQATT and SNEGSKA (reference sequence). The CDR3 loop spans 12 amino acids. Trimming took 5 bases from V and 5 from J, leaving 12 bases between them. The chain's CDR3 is CSAGGAGETQYF. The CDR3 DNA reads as TGCAGTGCTGGGGGGGCCGGGGAGACCCAGTACTTC.

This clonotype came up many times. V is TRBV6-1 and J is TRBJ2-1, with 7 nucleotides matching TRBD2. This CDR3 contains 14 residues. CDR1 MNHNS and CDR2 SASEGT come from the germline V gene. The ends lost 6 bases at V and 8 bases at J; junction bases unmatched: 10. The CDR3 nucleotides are TGTGCCAGCAGCGGACGGAAAGGGAGGGATGAGCAGTTCTTC. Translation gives CASSGRKGRDEQFF.

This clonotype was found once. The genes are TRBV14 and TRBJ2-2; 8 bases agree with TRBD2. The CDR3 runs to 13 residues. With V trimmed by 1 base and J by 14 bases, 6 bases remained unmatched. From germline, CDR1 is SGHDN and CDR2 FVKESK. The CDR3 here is CASSQVSGGKLFF. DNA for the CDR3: TGTGCCAGCAGCCAAGTATCGGGGGGGAAACTGTTTTTT.

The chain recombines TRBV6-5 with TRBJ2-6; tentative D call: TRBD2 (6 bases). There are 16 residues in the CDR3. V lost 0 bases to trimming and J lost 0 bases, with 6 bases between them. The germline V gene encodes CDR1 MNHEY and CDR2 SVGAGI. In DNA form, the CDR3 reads TGTGCCAGCAGTTACTCGGGGGGCTCTGGGGCCAACGTCCTGACTTTC. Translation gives CASSYSGGSGANVLTF.

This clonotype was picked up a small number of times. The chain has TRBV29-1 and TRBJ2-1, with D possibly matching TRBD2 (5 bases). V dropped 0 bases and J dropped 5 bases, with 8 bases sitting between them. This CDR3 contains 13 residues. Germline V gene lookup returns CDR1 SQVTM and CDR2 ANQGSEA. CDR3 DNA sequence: TGCAGCGTTGAAGATAGCGTCCACAATGAGCAGTTCTTC. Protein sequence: CSVEDSVHNEQFF.

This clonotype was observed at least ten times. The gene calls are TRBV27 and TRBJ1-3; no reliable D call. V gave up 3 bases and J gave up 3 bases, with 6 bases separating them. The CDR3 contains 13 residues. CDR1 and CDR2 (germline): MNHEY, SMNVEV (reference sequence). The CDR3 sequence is CASSFNYGNTIYF. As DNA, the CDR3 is TGTGCCAGCAGTTTCAATTATGGAAACACCATATATTTT.

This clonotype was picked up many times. The CDR3 region has the DNA TGTGCCAGCAGCCTCAAGGGACAGGGCCCCTTCTATGGCTACACCTTC. As protein: CASSLKGQGPFYGYTF. This chain links TRBV7-2 with TRBJ1-2, with 9 bases fitting TRBD1. Germline V lookup: CDR1 SGHTA, CDR2 FQGNSA. The CDR3 is made up of 16 amino acids. The junction had 11 bases not matched to a gene; V was cut back by 5 bases and J by 4 bases.

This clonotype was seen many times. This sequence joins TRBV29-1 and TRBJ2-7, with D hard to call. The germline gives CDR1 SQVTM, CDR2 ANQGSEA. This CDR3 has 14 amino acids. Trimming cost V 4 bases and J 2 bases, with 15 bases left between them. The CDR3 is CSVAPLGLPYEQYF. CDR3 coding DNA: TGCAGCGTTGCGCCCCTTGGCCTTCCCTACGAGCAGTACTTC.

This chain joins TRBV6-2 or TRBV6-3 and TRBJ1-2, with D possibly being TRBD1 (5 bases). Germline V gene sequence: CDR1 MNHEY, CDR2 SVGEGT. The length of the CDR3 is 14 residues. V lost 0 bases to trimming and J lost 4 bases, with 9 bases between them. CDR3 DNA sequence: TGTGCCAGCAGTTACTCGCAGGGAACCTATGGCTACACCTTC. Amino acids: CASSYSQGTYGYTF.

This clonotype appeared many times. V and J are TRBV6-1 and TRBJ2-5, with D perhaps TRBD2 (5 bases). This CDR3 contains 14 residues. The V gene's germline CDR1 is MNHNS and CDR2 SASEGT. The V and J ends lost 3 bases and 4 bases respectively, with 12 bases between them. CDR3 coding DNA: TGTGCCAGCAGTGATACGGGATTGCGAGAGACCCAGTACTTC. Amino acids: CASSDTGLRETQYF.